The 19 T cell receptor beta chains given below trace back to one sample, sequenced in a study of blood T cell repertoires in COVID-19. Clones were sequenced by immunoSEQ multiplex PCR, and TCRdb holds only the in-frame ones, with some missing. The table has more than 250,000 clones, approximately 83% seen once. Sequencing input: PBMCs or T cells enriched from blood (not recorded which). The receptors originated from a man aged 30-40 years who had recovered from COVID-19.

The chain uses TRBV19 and TRBJ1-5; possibly TRBD1 for D (6 bases). Trimming pared 8 bases from V and 6 bases from J, leaving 14 bases between. The CDR3 consists of 13 residues. Germline V gives CDR1 LNHDA, CDR2 SQIVND (reference sequence). CDR3 amino acids: CASGRGQGQPQHF. The CDR3 region has the DNA TGTGCCAGTGGCAGGGGTCAGGGTCAGCCCCAGCATTTT. Supplemented by reference TRBV19 and TRBJ1-5, the full variable domain reads DGGITQSPKYLFRKEGQNVTLSCEQNLNHDAMYWYRQDPGQGLRLIYYSQIVNDFQKGDIAEGYSVSREKKESFPLTVTSAQKNPTAFYLCASGRGQGQPQHFGDGTRLSIL.

The V gene is TRBV6-5, the J gene TRBJ1-2; 8 bases are shared with TRBD1. The V gene end was trimmed by 7 bases and the J gene end by 4 bases; junction bases not matched to a gene: 2. Germline V gene data show CDR1 as MNHEY and CDR2 as SVGAGI. The length of the CDR3 is 12 residues. The CDR3 nucleotides are TGTGCCAGCACCCAGGGGGCCTATGGCTACACCTTC. Its translation is CASTQGAYGYTF.

V and J are TRBV11-2 and TRBJ2-5; D uncertain. CDR1 is SGHAT and CDR2 is FQNNGV in the germline V gene. V lost 3 bases and J 5 bases, leaving 10 bases between the germline ends. The CDR3 is made up of 13 amino acids. The CDR3 nucleotides read TGTGCCAGCAGCTTTGCGAGGATTGAGACCCAGTACTTC. Protein sequence: CASSFARIETQYF.

The rearrangement uses TRBV27 and TRBJ2-7; TRBD1 is a possible D gene (5 bases). V dropped 5 bases and J dropped 3 bases, with 14 bases sitting between them. Germline V gene data show CDR1 as MNHEY and CDR2 as SMNVEV (reference sequence). This CDR3 region has 14 residues. CDR3 region: CASSLTGYFYEQYF. The CDR3 region has the DNA TGTGCCAGCAGTCTCACAGGTTATTTCTACGAGCAGTACTTC.

The chain has TRBV11-1 and TRBJ1-3, with D uncertain. Trimming removed 3 bases from V and 2 bases from J, with 5 bases in between. The CDR3 extends over 13 amino acids. Per the germline V gene, CDR1 is SGHAT and CDR2 is FQDESV (reference sequence). The CDR3 bases are TGTGCCAGCAGCTTTGGCACTGGAAACACCATATATTTT. Its protein product is CASSFGTGNTIYF.

The V call is TRBV4-2, the J call TRBJ2-5, with TRBD2 matching over 7 bases. J lost 5 bases, V lost 1 base, and 4 bases had no gene match. Germline assignment: CDR1 LGHNA and CDR2 YNFKEQ. This CDR3 spans 14 amino acids. The CDR3 reads CASSQGAGDETQYF. In DNA, the CDR3 is TGTGCCAGCAGCCAAGGGGCGGGGGACGAGACCCAGTACTTC.

The rearrangement uses TRBV27 and TRBJ1-4; no clear D. Trimming removed 2 bases at V and 10 bases at J, with 11 bases between. CDR3 length: 13 residues. Germline CDR1 MNHEY, CDR2 SMNVEV (reference sequence). The CDR3 region is CASSLNNRGKLFF. CDR3 nucleotide sequence: TGTGCCAGCAGTTTAAATAACCGAGGAAAACTGTTTTTT.

This clone came up once. The chain uses TRBV7-2 and TRBJ1-4; 9 bases align to TRBD1. The CDR3 extends over 15 amino acids. The germline CDR1 and CDR2 sequences are SGHTA and FQGNSA. V shed 4 bases, J shed 7 bases, and the junction held 7 bases outside the gene matches. CDR3 residues: CASSWAWGQGEKLFF. As DNA, the CDR3 is TGTGCCAGCAGCTGGGCTTGGGGACAGGGTGAAAAACTGTTTTTT.

This rearrangement joins TRBV7-2 to TRBJ2-3, with 7 bases fitting TRBD2. Trimming at V came to 4 bases and at J to 7 bases, leaving 8 bases not matched to a gene. Germline V lookup: CDR1 SGHTA, CDR2 FQGNSA. This CDR3 spans 14 amino acids. The CDR3, as DNA: TGTGCCAGCAGCTCGGGGGGTCCCACTTATACGCAGTATTTT. Translated, it gives CASSSGGPTYTQYF.

In this sample, this clone turned up once. The junction differs from germline at one of its ends, possibly a read error. The chain carries TRBV7-8 and TRBJ1-5, with D hard to call. Germline lookup yields CDR1 SGHVS and CDR2 FQNEAQ. The CDR3 runs 13 residues. CDR3 region: CASSFFSDQPQHF. The CDR3 bases are TGTGCCAGCAGCTTTTTTAGCGATCAGCCCCAGCATTTT. Combining the CDR3 with reference TRBV7-8 and TRBJ1-5 gives the whole variable domain GAGVSQSPRYKVAKRGQDVALRCDPISGHVSLFWYQQALGQGPEFLTYFQNEAQLDKSGLPSDRFFAERPEGSVSTLKIQRTQQEDSAVYLCASSFFSDQPQHFGDGTRLSIL.

V usage is TRBV2 and J usage is TRBJ2-7, with a tentative D call TRBD1 (6 bases). This CDR3 spans 15 amino acids. V lost 6 bases and J lost 2, with 17 bases in between. Germline V gene data show CDR1 as SNHLY and CDR2 as FYNNEI. CDR3 coding DNA: TGTGCCAGCAGCCGAAACAGGGATTTGCCCTACGAGCAGTACTTC. Residues: CASSRNRDLPYEQYF.

The genes are TRBV10-2 and TRBJ1-2; TRBD1 is a possible D gene (5 bases). Trimming stripped 3 bases from V and 3 bases from J, with 14 bases between. The germline CDR1 and CDR2 sequences are WSHSY and SAAADI. The length of the CDR3 is 15 residues. CDR3 bases: TGCGCCAGCAGTGACGGGGGGAGGTTCGACTATGGCTACACCTTC. Translating it yields CASSDGGRFDYGYTF.

This clone has only a few counts. The chain uses TRBV5-6 and TRBJ1-5; D is perhaps TRBD1 (6 bases). Germline V lookup: CDR1 SGHDT, CDR2 YYEEEE. CDR3 length: 13 residues. V lost 1 base to trimming and J lost 7 bases, with 9 bases between them. CDR3: CASSLTGFQPQHF. In DNA, the CDR3 is TGTGCCAGCAGCTTGACAGGGTTCCAGCCCCAGCATTTT.

The chain is built from TRBV18 and TRBJ1-2; D call uncertain. Germline-derived CDR1 and CDR2 are KGHSH and LQKENI. The CDR3 spans 13 residues. Trimming cost V 4 bases and J 5 bases, with 11 bases left between them. The CDR3 sequence: CASSRLAVYGYTF. In DNA form, the CDR3 reads TGTGCCAGCTCACGCCTTGCAGTTTATGGCTACACCTTC.

The rearrangement joins TRBV5-1 to TRBJ1-2, with TRBD1 as a possible D gene (5 bases). This CDR3 comprises 13 residues. Per the germline V gene, CDR1 is SGHRS and CDR2 is YFSETQ. V shed 2 bases and J shed 8 bases, with 13 bases lying between them. The CDR3 is CASSFQGSEGYTF. The DNA for the CDR3 is TGCGCCAGCAGCTTCCAGGGCTCGGAGGGCTACACCTTC.

There are a few counts of this clone. The V gene is TRBV5-4, the J gene TRBJ1-2; tentative D call: TRBD1 (5 bases). Deletions cut 1 base from V and 4 bases from J, with 11 bases between. This CDR3 comprises 14 residues. The germline gives CDR1 SGHNT, CDR2 YYREEE (reference sequence). The CDR3 coding sequence is TGTGCCAGCAGCTTGCCAGACAGCTTCTATGGCTACACCTTC. Its translation: CASSLPDSFYGYTF.

This chain joins TRBV5-4 and TRBJ1-4, with no clear D. Trimming pared 4 bases from V and 7 bases from J, leaving 11 bases between. This CDR3 spans 13 amino acids. The V gene's germline CDR1 is SGHNT and CDR2 YYREEE (reference sequence). The CDR3 DNA follows: TGTGCCAGCAGCATCTCAGAACGTGAAAAACTGTTTTTT. It yields the protein CASSISEREKLFF.

This clone was observed a few times. The chain is built from TRBV2 and TRBJ1-4; the match to TRBD1 covers 7 bases. V dropped 1 base and J dropped 4; count of bases not matched to a gene: 3. CDR1 and CDR2 (germline): SNHLY, FYNNEI. This CDR3 has 15 amino acids. CDR3 amino acids: CASSEGDRDNEKLFF. CDR3 nucleotide sequence: TGTGCCAGCAGTGAAGGTGACAGGGATAATGAAAAACTGTTTTTT. Combining the CDR3 with reference TRBV2 and TRBJ1-4 gives the whole variable domain EPEVTQTPSHQVTQMGQEVILRCVPISNHLYFYWYRQILGQKVEFLVSFYNNEISEKSEIFDDQFSVERPDGSNFTLKIRSTKLEDSAMYFCASSEGDRDNEKLFFGSGTQLSVL.

CDR3 nucleotides: TGTGCCAGCAGACGAACGGGAGCCGGGGAGCTGTTTTTT. This sequence encodes CASRRTGAGELFF. V gene TRBV5-8 combines with J gene TRBJ2-2; the D gene is possibly TRBD2 (6 bases). V dropped 5 bases and J dropped 6 bases, with 11 bases sitting between them. This CDR3 has 13 amino acids. Per germline, CDR1 SGHTS and CDR2 YDEGEE.